These 25 T cell receptor beta chains were all obtained from the same sample, sequenced in a study of CD8 T cells in ankylosing spondylitis. From the 5' RACE reads, TCRdb called clonotypes with MiXCR, one entry per CDR3 protein. Here the sample spans roughly 670,000 distinct CDR3 sequences, under 20% being singletons. Points from the study as a whole: Ankylosing spondylitis blood appeared to carry a characteristic TCR beta motif of several highly homologous variants.

No antigen is known for these receptors. Specimen: blood, either unsorted or a sorted T cell fraction (not recorded which). The receptors derive from a male donor with ankylosing spondylitis.

The chain couples TRBV11-1 to TRBJ2-2, with D perhaps matching TRBD2 (5 bases). Germline V gene sequence: CDR1 SGHAT, CDR2 FQDESV (reference sequence). The CDR3 is 19 residues long. Trimming removed 5 bases at V and 1 base at J, with 23 bases between. The CDR3: CASSGYWRSSSENTGELFF. The DNA for the CDR3 is TGTGCCAGCAGCGGCTATTGGCGCAGCAGTAGCGAGAACACCGGGGAGCTGTTTTTT.

This clonotype was observed a handful of times. V and J are TRBV20-1 and TRBJ1-4, with D maybe TRBD1 (6 bases). Germline V gene sequence: CDR1 DFQATT, CDR2 SNEGSKA (reference sequence). Trimming left V 2 bases short and J 7 bases short, with 14 bases between. The length of the CDR3 is 14 residues. The CDR3 coding sequence is TGCAGTGCTAGAACCGGGGGGCGGGCTGAAAAACTGTTTTTT. Protein product: CSARTGGRAEKLFF.

The chain combines TRBV7-2 with TRBJ2-5, with 11 nucleotides matching TRBD2. Germline V gene data show CDR1 as SGHTA and CDR2 as FQGNSA. V lost 6 bases to trimming and J lost 4 bases; unmatched junction nucleotides: 4. The CDR3 covers 14 residues. The CDR3 sequence: CASSVTSGRETQYF. CDR3 nucleotide sequence: TGTGCCAGCAGTGTCACTAGCGGGAGAGAGACCCAGTACTTC.

The J gene is TRBJ2-7, the V gene TRBV24-1, with D tentatively TRBD1 (5 bases). Germline loops: CDR1 KGHDR, CDR2 SFDVKD. Trimming shortened V by 4 bases and J by 5 bases, and 14 bases separated the two germline ends. There are 14 residues in the CDR3. The CDR3: CATSDPNTGHEQYF. The CDR3 DNA follows: TGTGCCACCAGTGACCCGAATACAGGACACGAGCAGTACTTC.

This clonotype turned up a few times. The gene calls are TRBV12-3 or TRBV12-4 and TRBJ2-1; 14 nucleotides align to TRBD2. V gave up 6 bases and J gave up 7 bases; unmatched junction bases: 5. The CDR3 spans 15 residues. The CDR3 region is CASSKGLAGVNEQFF. The CDR3 region has the DNA TGTGCCAGCAGCAAGGGACTAGCGGGAGTTAATGAGCAGTTCTTC.

A few counts support this clonotype. This chain uses TRBV11-2 with TRBJ1-1; unclear D gene. The germline gives CDR1 SGHAT, CDR2 FQNNGV. The V end lost 2 bases, the J end lost 5 bases, and 6 bases lay between the germline ends. The CDR3 spans 12 residues. The CDR3 DNA reads TGTGCCAGCAGCTTATCACAGACTGAAGCTTTCTTT. Its translation: CASSLSQTEAFF.

In DNA form, the CDR3 reads TGTGCCAGCAGCTTAAAGGGGACCTTCAATGAGCAGTTCTTC. Amino acids: CASSLKGTFNEQFF. The chain is built from TRBV7-3 and TRBJ2-1, with D perhaps being TRBD1 or TRBD2 (5 bases each). This CDR3 comprises 14 residues. Germline V gene lookup returns CDR1 SGHTA and CDR2 FQGTGA. Trimming took off 1 base at V and 6 bases at J, with 10 bases between the two ends.

The chain employs TRBV4-1 and TRBJ1-2; 7 bases map to TRBD1. Trimming cost V 0 bases and J 6 bases; bases outside gene matches: 10. The germline gives CDR1 MGHRA, CDR2 YSYEKL. This CDR3 comprises 16 residues. Written as DNA, the CDR3 is TGCGCCAGCAGCCAAGATTTGGAGGGGGCACCAAATGGCTACACCTTC. This sequence encodes CASSQDLEGAPNGYTF.

The chain employs TRBV3-1 and TRBJ1-1; TRBD1 might be the D (6 bases). From germline, CDR1 is LGHDT and CDR2 YNNKEL (reference sequence). V lost 0 bases to trimming and J lost 4 bases, with 9 bases between them. This CDR3 region has 14 residues. CDR3 in amino acids: CASSQDLGGTEAFF. Here the CDR3 DNA reads TGTGCCAGCAGCCAAGACTTAGGGGGCACTGAAGCTTTCTTT.

The CDR3, as DNA: TGTGCCAGCAGCCCAGAACAGGGGTATGGTCGATTTGAAGCTTTCTTT. Amino acid sequence: CASSPEQGYGRFEAFF. The V gene is TRBV27, the J gene TRBJ1-1, with 7 bases matching TRBD1. The CDR3 sequence is 16 residues long. V trimming: 6 bases; J trimming: 7 bases; junction bases outside the gene matches: 17. CDR1 is MNHEY, CDR2 SMNVEV, per germline (reference sequence).

This clonotype was counted ten times or more. The V call is TRBV20-1, the J call TRBJ1-1; D unclear. Deletions cut 0 bases from V and 5 bases from J, with 19 bases between. This CDR3 region has 16 residues. Germline V CDR1 and CDR2: DFQATT, SNEGSKA (reference sequence). The CDR3 loop is CSARDRLLLSMTEAFF. CDR3 coding DNA: TGCAGTGCTAGAGATAGACTACTCCTCTCGATGACTGAAGCTTTCTTT.

This clonotype was found a few times. The chain employs TRBV9 and TRBJ1-5; D is unclear. The ends were cut back, 4 bases at V and 11 bases at J, with 10 bases in the middle. Germline assignment: CDR1 SGDLS and CDR2 YYNGEE. The CDR3 loop spans 11 amino acids. The CDR3 is CASSPRPSQHF. DNA of the CDR3: TGTGCCAGCAGCCCACGACCGTCCCAGCATTTT.

In this sample, this clonotype turned up a few times. V and J are TRBV20-1 and TRBJ1-1; D is unresolved. V was clipped by 6 bases and J by 1 base, with 12 bases between them. Germline values: CDR1 DFQATT, CDR2 SNEGSKA (reference sequence). CDR3 size: 13 residues. CDR3 protein: CSADSSANTEAFF. CDR3 DNA: TGCAGTGCCGACTCCAGTGCGAACACTGAAGCTTTCTTT.

This clonotype was counted many times. V usage is TRBV27 and J usage is TRBJ1-2, with 12 positions matching TRBD1. The CDR3 consists of 19 residues. With V trimmed by 4 bases and J by 5 bases, 17 bases remained unmatched. Germline CDR1 reads MNHEY; CDR2 reads SMNVEV (reference sequence). In nucleotides, the CDR3 is TGTGCCAGCAGTTCCGGGTACCGGGACAGGGGGCGCGAAGGGTATGGCTACACCTTC. It encodes CASSSGYRDRGREGYGYTF.

The gene calls are TRBV2 and TRBJ2-2, with 7 bases aligning to TRBD2. V gave up 6 bases and J gave up 0 bases; unmatched junction bases: 16. CDR1 and CDR2 (germline): SNHLY, FYNNEI. The CDR3 extends over 19 amino acids. The CDR3 DNA reads TGTGCCAGCAGCCAACTGTCGGGGGGACGGGACTCGAACACCGGGGAGCTGTTTTTT. Translation gives CASSQLSGGRDSNTGELFF.

This rearrangement joins TRBV7-2 to TRBJ1-1; a weak D match, TRBD1 (6 bases). CDR1 is SGHTA, CDR2 FQGNSA, per germline. This CDR3 region has 14 residues. The ends were cut back, 4 bases at V and 6 bases at J, with 15 bases in the middle. The CDR3 DNA is TGTGCCAGCAGCTCACTTAGGGGGGTCCCTGAAGCTTTCTTT. This sequence encodes CASSSLRGVPEAFF. The full variable domain, with the rest looked up from reference TRBV7-2 and TRBJ1-1, is GAGVSQSPSNKVTEKGKDVELRCDPISGHTALYWYRQSLGQGLEFLIYFQGNSAPDKSGLPSDRFSAERTGGSVSTLTIQRTQQEDSAVYLCASSSLRGVPEAFFGQGTRLTVV.

The chain carries TRBV29-1 and TRBJ2-1, with D possibly TRBD1 on 7 matching bases. The V end lost 7 bases, the J end lost 1 base, and 29 bases lay between the germline ends. CDR3 length: 19 amino acids. Germline V CDR1 and CDR2: SQVTM, ANQGSEA. In nucleotides, the CDR3 is TGCAGCGCCTGCCCCAGGGGGGAACCCCAGAAATTATCCTACAATGAGCAGTTCTTC. It translates to CSACPRGEPQKLSYNEQFF.

V usage is TRBV7-2 and J usage is TRBJ2-5; possible D gene TRBD1, 6 bases. With 3 bases removed from V and 2 bases from J, the gap between germline ends came to 10 bases. The CDR3 runs to 14 residues. From germline, CDR1 is SGHTA and CDR2 FQGNSA. The CDR3 nucleotides read TGTGCCAGCAGCTTTCATGGACAGCAAGAGACCCAGTACTTC. Encoded protein: CASSFHGQQETQYF.

The V and J genes are TRBV7-9 and TRBJ1-6; a possible D gene is TRBD1 (5 bases). Germline V gene lookup returns CDR1 SEHNR and CDR2 FQNEAQ (reference sequence). CDR3 length equals 16 residues. The V and J ends lost 2 bases and 7 bases respectively, with 15 bases between them. CDR3 sequence reads: CASSLKSWQGNSPLHF. The CDR3 DNA reads as TGTGCCAGCAGCTTAAAGAGTTGGCAGGGAAATTCACCCCTCCACTTT. Using reference TRBV7-9 and TRBJ1-6 for the parts outside the CDR3, the full variable domain is DTGVSQNPRHKITKRGQNVTFRCDPISEHNRLYWYRQTLGQGPEFLTYFQNEAQLEKSRLLSDRFSAERPKGSFSTLEIQRTEQGDSAMYLCASSLKSWQGNSPLHFGNGTRLTVT.

The chain uses TRBV3-1 and TRBJ2-2, with 10 bases matching TRBD2. The CDR3 runs 16 residues. Per germline, CDR1 LGHDT and CDR2 YNNKEL (reference sequence). The V and J ends lost 0 bases and 6 bases, in that order; junction bases with no gene match: 4. DNA for the CDR3: TGTGCCAGCAGCCAAGAGGCACTAGCGGGGTCCGGGGAGCTGTTTTTT. Protein: CASSQEALAGSGELFF.

V is TRBV3-1 and J is TRBJ2-3; D may be TRBD2 (6 bases). This CDR3 contains 15 residues. The germline gives CDR1 LGHDT, CDR2 YNNKEL (reference sequence). Trimming shortened V by 4 bases and J by 2 bases, and 13 bases separated the two germline ends. The chain's CDR3 is CASSRRTITTDTQYF. For the CDR3, the DNA is TGTGCCAGCAGCCGGCGGACTATAACCACAGATACGCAGTATTTT.

This clonotype has just one count. The CDR3 sequence is CATWAEAPLNYNSPLHF. The CDR3, as DNA: TGCGCCACCTGGGCCGAAGCCCCCCTCAATTATAATTCACCCCTCCACTTT. This chain links TRBV10-2 with TRBJ1-6; D remains ambiguous. V lost 10 bases and J lost 4, with 23 bases in between. The germline V gene encodes CDR1 WSHSY and CDR2 SAAADI. CDR3 length: 17 amino acids.

This clonotype was counted only a few times. This sequence joins TRBV7-9 and TRBJ1-1; possible D gene TRBD1, 5 bases. CDR3 size: 13 residues. The V gene lost 5 bases and the J gene lost 6 bases, with 13 bases spanning the gap. Germline CDR1 is SEHNR and CDR2 is FQNEAQ (reference sequence). The chain's CDR3 is CASSPPGFAEAFF. The DNA of the CDR3 is TGTGCCAGCAGCCCCCCAGGGTTCGCTGAAGCTTTCTTT.

The chain has TRBV4-3 and TRBJ2-7; D is unclear. This CDR3 region has 13 residues. Germline lookup yields CDR1 LGHNA and CDR2 YSLEER. Trimming took 0 bases from V and 4 from J, leaving 7 bases between them. The CDR3 protein is CASSQEVGYEQYF. The CDR3, as DNA: TGCGCCAGCAGCCAAGAGGTAGGATACGAGCAGTACTTC.

In this sample, this clonotype turned up a few times. The chain is built from TRBV6-1 and TRBJ1-6; D ambiguous. Germline CDR1 MNHNS, CDR2 SASEGT. The ends were cut back, 7 bases at V and 10 bases at J, with 17 bases in the middle. This CDR3 contains 14 residues. The CDR3 nucleotides are TGTGCCAGCACTGTGCGTGCCGTTGACTCACCCCTCCACTTT. Its translation: CASTVRAVDSPLHF.